These 14 T cell receptor beta chains originate from one sample sequenced in a study of T cell responses to AZD1222 COVID-19 vaccine. Repertoires were generated with immunoSEQ multiplex PCR, while TCRdb's copy carries only in-frame clones and drops some. The table records about 140,000 clones, just over 90% of them present only once. The specimen comprised peripheral blood, sampled on day 0 of AZD1222 vaccination. All receptors derive from an adult in good health.

The chain recombines TRBV19 with TRBJ2-5; tentative D call: TRBD1 (7 bases). Between the trimmed V and J ends, which lost 7 bases and 3 bases, there was a span of 18 bases. In germline, CDR1 is LNHDA, CDR2 SQIVND (reference sequence). The CDR3 has 15 residues. CDR3 loop: CASNAPGGLKETQYF. In DNA, the CDR3 is TGTGCCAGTAACGCTCCAGGGGGGCTCAAAGAGACCCAGTACTTC.

The V gene is TRBV28, the J gene TRBJ1-4; D may be TRBD1 (6 bases). The CDR3 sequence is 16 residues long. V was shortened by 2 bases and J by 5 bases, with 15 bases between the two germline ends. CDR1 is MDHEN and CDR2 is SYDVKM in the germline V gene. CDR3 residues: CASSLVLGQGNEKLFF. The CDR3 DNA sequence: TGTGCCAGCAGTTTAGTGCTCGGGCAGGGGAATGAAAAACTGTTTTTT. The variable domain in full, with the rest retrieved from reference TRBV28 and TRBJ1-4, is DVKVTQSSRYLVKRTGEKVFLECVQDMDHENMFWYRQDPGLGLRLIYFSYDVKMKEKGDIPEGYSVSREKKERFSLILESASTNQTSMYLCASSLVLGQGNEKLFFGSGTQLSVL.

This sequence joins TRBV2 and TRBJ2-7; 8 nucleotides align to TRBD2. The CDR3 length is 16 residues. The ends lost 9 bases at V and 2 bases at J; junction bases unmatched: 15. The germline V gene encodes CDR1 SNHLY and CDR2 FYNNEI. This chain's CDR3 is CASSHSRVAGTYEQYF. CDR3 DNA: TGTGCCAGTTCTCATTCACGGGTAGCGGGAACCTACGAGCAGTACTTC.

The chain links TRBV7-9 to TRBJ1-5, with D hard to call. This CDR3 contains 15 residues. With 0 bases removed from V and 0 bases from J, the gap between germline ends came to 6 bases. The germline V gene encodes CDR1 SEHNR and CDR2 FQNEAQ (reference sequence). DNA of the CDR3: TGTGCCAGCAGCTTAGCAGGGAATAGCAATCAGCCCCAGCATTTT. Its translation: CASSLAGNSNQPQHF.

This rearrangement joins TRBV6-5 to TRBJ2-7; 11 nucleotides match TRBD1. Per germline, CDR1 MNHEY and CDR2 SVGAGI. The CDR3 sequence is 15 residues long. The J segment lost 4 bases and the V segment lost 2 bases, leaving 4 bases of the junction unmatched. The CDR3 sequence: CASSYRTGGSYEQYF. CDR3 DNA sequence: TGTGCCAGCAGTTACCGGACAGGGGGCTCGTACGAGCAGTACTTC.

The rearrangement uses TRBV14 and TRBJ1-2, with D unclear. The CDR3 has 13 residues. CDR1 and CDR2 from the germline V gene are SGHDN and FVKESK. The V end was cut by 0 bases, the J end by 3 bases, with 5 bases between. CDR3 in amino acids: CASSQDVDYGYTF. The CDR3 DNA reads TGTGCCAGCAGCCAAGATGTGGACTATGGCTACACCTTC.

V is TRBV11-2 and J is TRBJ2-7, with 9 bases lining up with TRBD1. The CDR3 has 15 amino acids. CDR1 is SGHAT and CDR2 is FQNNGV in the germline V gene. Losses at the gene ends were 5 bases for V and 6 bases for J; bases not matched to a gene: 11. CDR3 loop: CASSRTGDRDSEQYF. The DNA for the CDR3 is TGTGCCAGCAGCCGAACGGGGGACAGGGATTCCGAGCAGTACTTC.

This rearrangement joins TRBV19 to TRBJ1-6, with 8 nucleotides matching TRBD1. This CDR3 is 16 amino acids long. V shed 5 bases and J 5 bases; nucleotides not matched to a gene: 8. CDR1 and CDR2 (germline): LNHDA, SQIVND (reference sequence). The CDR3 region has the DNA TGTGCCAGTAGTCTACGGACAGGGTGGGATAATTCACCCCTCCACTTT. This translates into CASSLRTGWDNSPLHF.

V usage is TRBV19 and J usage is TRBJ2-2; 9 bases line up with TRBD1. Germline V gene sequence: CDR1 LNHDA, CDR2 SQIVND (reference sequence). The CDR3 is made up of 15 amino acids. The V gene end was trimmed by 5 bases and the J gene end by 1 base; junction bases not matched to a gene: 2. The CDR3 bases are TGTGCCAGTAGTGCGGGACAGGGGAACACCGGGGAGCTGTTTTTT. Its protein is CASSAGQGNTGELFF.

This clone showed up just a few times. J is TRBJ1-2 and V is TRBV7-8; no reliable D call. This CDR3 is 14 amino acids long. The germline V gene has CDR1 SGHVS and CDR2 FQNEAQ. Trimming left V 5 bases short and J 0 bases short, with 10 bases between. CDR3: CASSPRVSNYGYTF. The CDR3 nucleotides are TGTGCCAGCAGCCCCCGGGTTTCTAACTATGGCTACACCTTC.

V gene TRBV14 combines with J gene TRBJ1-6, with TRBD1 identical over 8 bases. V shed 5 bases and J 9 bases; nucleotides not matched to a gene: 6. Germline V gene data show CDR1 as SGHDN and CDR2 as FVKESK. The CDR3 spans 14 residues. The DNA for the CDR3 is TGTGCCAGCAGCAAACAGGGGGTGGGTTCACCCCTCCACTTT. Amino acids: CASSKQGVGSPLHF.

The chain has TRBV5-1 and TRBJ1-2; possibly TRBD1 for D (6 bases). Per germline, CDR1 SGHRS and CDR2 YFSETQ. V was cut by 1 base and J by 4 bases, with 8 bases left in between. The length of the CDR3 is 13 residues. CDR3 bases: TGCGCCAGCAGCTTGCAGGGGTCCTATGGCTACACCTTC. Translated: CASSLQGSYGYTF. Full variable domain (outside the CDR3, taken from reference TRBV5-1 and TRBJ1-2): KAGVTQTPRYLIKTRGQQVTLSCSPISGHRSVSWYQQTPGQGLQFLFEYFSETQRNKGNFPGRFSGRQFSNSRSEMNVSTLELGDSALYLCASSLQGSYGYTFGSGTRLTVV.

V gene TRBV9 combines with J gene TRBJ2-2, with a possible D match to TRBD2 (5 bases). Per germline, CDR1 SGDLS and CDR2 YYNGEE. This CDR3 is built from 16 residues. Deletions cut 0 bases from V and 3 bases from J, with 12 bases between. The chain's CDR3 is CASSVGSAAYTGELFF. In DNA, the CDR3 is TGTGCCAGCAGCGTAGGTAGCGCAGCATACACCGGGGAGCTGTTTTTT.

V is TRBV4-2 and J is TRBJ2-1; 10 positions match TRBD2. Germline assignment: CDR1 LGHNA and CDR2 YNFKEQ. Trimming took 1 base from V and 6 from J; bases not matched to a gene: 6. CDR3 length: 16 residues. DNA for the CDR3: TGTGCCAGCAGCCAAGGTAGCGCTAGCGGGAGCAATGAGCAGTTCTTC. Translated, it gives CASSQGSASGSNEQFF.